One T cell receptor beta chain is described in this entry. Its antigen is still unknown. This specimen belongs to a study of T cells expressing NK-cell markers. Germline CDR1 GTSNPN, CDR2 SVGIG (reference sequence). The CDR3 is made up of 14 amino acids. Study-level findings and limits: Whether expanded NKG2C+ T cell clones recognized HCMV stayed uncertain. Of the CD8+ T cells in six donors, 1.0-7.0% belonged to dominant NKG2C+ clonotypes.

5'RACE template switching with UMIs produced the TCR beta cDNA. TCRdb re-called the 5' RACE reads; one entry per CDR3 protein, DNA not given. Its table lists hundreds of thousands of distinct CDR3 sequences. The genes are TRBV30 and TRBJ2-2; the TCRdb call, TRBD1, lacks DNA for checking. This clonotype originated in a man aged 18-30 years in good health. The sequenced sample was blood T cells: a sorted CD56 or NKG2C T cell subset, CD4+ or CD8+ T cells, or bulk PBMC T cells (not recorded which). CDR3 in amino acids: CAGRETGGTGELFF.